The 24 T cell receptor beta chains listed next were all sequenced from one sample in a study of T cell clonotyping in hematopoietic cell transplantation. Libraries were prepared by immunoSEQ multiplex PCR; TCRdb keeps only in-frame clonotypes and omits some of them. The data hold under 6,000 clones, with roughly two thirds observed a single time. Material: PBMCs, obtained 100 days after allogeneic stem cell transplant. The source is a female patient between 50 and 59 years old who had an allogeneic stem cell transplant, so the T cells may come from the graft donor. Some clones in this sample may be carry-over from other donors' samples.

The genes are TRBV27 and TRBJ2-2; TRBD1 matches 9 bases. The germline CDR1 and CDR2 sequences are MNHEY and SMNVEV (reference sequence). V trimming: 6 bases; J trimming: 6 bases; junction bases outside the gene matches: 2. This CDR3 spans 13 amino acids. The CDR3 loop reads CASRTGGAGELFF. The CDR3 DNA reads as TGTGCCAGCAGAACAGGGGGCGCCGGGGAGCTGTTTTTT.

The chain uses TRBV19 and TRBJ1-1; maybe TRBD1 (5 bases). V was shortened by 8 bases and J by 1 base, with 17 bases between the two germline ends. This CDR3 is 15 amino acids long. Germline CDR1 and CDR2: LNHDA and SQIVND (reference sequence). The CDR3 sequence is CASWKRGSRNTEAFF. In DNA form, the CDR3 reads TGTGCCAGTTGGAAGCGGGGGAGTCGGAACACTGAAGCTTTCTTT.

The chain's CDR3 is CASSSRLGGYNEQFF. CDR3 DNA: TGTGCCAGCAGTTCGAGACTCGGGGGATACAATGAGCAGTTCTTC. V gene TRBV28 combines with J gene TRBJ2-1; perhaps TRBD2 as D (6 bases). CDR3 length: 15 residues. The V end was cut by 4 bases, the J end by 4 bases, with 14 bases between. Germline V CDR1 and CDR2: MDHEN, SYDVKM.

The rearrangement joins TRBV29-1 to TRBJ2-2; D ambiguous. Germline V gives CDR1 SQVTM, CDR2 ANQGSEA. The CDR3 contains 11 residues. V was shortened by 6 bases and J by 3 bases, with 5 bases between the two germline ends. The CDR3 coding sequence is TGCAGCGTAAAAGACACCGGGGAGCTGTTTTTT. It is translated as CSVKDTGELFF.

Written as DNA, the CDR3 is TGTGCCAGCAGCAACACAGGGAACACTGAAGCTTTCTTT. Amino acid sequence: CASSNTGNTEAFF. The chain couples TRBV7-2 to TRBJ1-1, with a weak D call TRBD1 (5 bases). Germline V gives CDR1 SGHTA, CDR2 FQGNSA. V shed 5 bases and J shed 1 base, with 8 bases lying between them. This CDR3 is 13 amino acids long.

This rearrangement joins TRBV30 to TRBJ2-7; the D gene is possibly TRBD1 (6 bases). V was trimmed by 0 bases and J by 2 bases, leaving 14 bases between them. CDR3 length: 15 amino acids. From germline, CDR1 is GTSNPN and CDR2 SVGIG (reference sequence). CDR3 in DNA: TGTGCCTGGAGTGTACGAGGCAGGGGACCCTACGAGCAGTACTTC. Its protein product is CAWSVRGRGPYEQYF. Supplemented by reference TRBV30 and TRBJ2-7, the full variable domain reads SQTIHQWPATLVQPVGSPLSLECTVEGTSNPNLYWYRQAAGRGLQLLFYSVGIGQISSEVPQNLSASRPQDRQFILSSKKLLLSDSGFYLCAWSVRGRGPYEQYFGPGTRLTVT.

The CDR3 DNA reads TGTGCCAGCAAACTTCCTCAGGAGCAGTTCTTC. It encodes CASKLPQEQFF. V usage is TRBV2 and J usage is TRBJ2-1; no firm D call. CDR1 and CDR2 (germline): SNHLY, FYNNEI. The V gene lost 7 bases and the J gene lost 10 bases, with 11 bases spanning the gap. The CDR3 runs to 11 residues.

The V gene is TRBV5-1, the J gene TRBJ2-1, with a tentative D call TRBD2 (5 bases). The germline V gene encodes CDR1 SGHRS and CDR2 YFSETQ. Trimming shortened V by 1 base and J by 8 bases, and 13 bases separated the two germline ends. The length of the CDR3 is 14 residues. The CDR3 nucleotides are TGCGCCAGCAGCTTGTTGGGGAGCTTCGATGAGCAGTTCTTC. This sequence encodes CASSLLGSFDEQFF. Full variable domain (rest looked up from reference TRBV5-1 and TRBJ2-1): KAGVTQTPRYLIKTRGQQVTLSCSPISGHRSVSWYQQTPGQGLQFLFEYFSETQRNKGNFPGRFSGRQFSNSRSEMNVSTLELGDSALYLCASSLLGSFDEQFFGPGTRLTVL.

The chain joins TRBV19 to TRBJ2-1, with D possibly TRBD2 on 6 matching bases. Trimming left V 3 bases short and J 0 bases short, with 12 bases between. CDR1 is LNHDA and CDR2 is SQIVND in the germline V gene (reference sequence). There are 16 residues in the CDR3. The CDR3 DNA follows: TGTGCCAGTAGTATGTACTCGGGAGCCTCCTACAATGAGCAGTTCTTC. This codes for CASSMYSGASYNEQFF. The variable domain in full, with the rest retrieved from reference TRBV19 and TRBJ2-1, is DGGITQSPKYLFRKEGQNVTLSCEQNLNHDAMYWYRQDPGQGLRLIYYSQIVNDFQKGDIAEGYSVSREKKESFPLTVTSAQKNPTAFYLCASSMYSGASYNEQFFGPGTRLTVL.

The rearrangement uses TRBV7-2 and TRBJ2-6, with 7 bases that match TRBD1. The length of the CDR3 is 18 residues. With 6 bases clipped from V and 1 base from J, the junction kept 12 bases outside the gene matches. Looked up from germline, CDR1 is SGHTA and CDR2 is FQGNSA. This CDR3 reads CASSTTGTALSGANVLTF. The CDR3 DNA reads TGTGCCAGCAGTACAACCGGGACAGCGCTATCTGGGGCCAACGTCCTGACTTTC.

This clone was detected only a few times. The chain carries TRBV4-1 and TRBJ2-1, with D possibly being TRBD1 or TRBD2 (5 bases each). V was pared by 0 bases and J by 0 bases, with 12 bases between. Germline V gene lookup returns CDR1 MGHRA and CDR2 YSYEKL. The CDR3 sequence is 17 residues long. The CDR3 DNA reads TGCGCCAGCAGCCAAGAGGGACGGGGAAGCTCCTACAATGAGCAGTTCTTC. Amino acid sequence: CASSQEGRGSSYNEQFF.

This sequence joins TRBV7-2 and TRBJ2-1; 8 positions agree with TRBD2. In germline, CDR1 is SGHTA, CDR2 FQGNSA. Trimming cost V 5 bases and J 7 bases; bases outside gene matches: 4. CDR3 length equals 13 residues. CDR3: CASSPTSENEQFF. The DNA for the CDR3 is TGTGCCAGCAGCCCGACTAGCGAGAATGAGCAGTTCTTC.

In DNA form, the CDR3 reads TGTGCCAGCAGCGTCGAGGGAAATTCACCCCTCCACTTT. This codes for CASSVEGNSPLHF. This chain connects TRBV9 to TRBJ1-6; no firm D call. The CDR3 runs 13 residues. The germline gives CDR1 SGDLS, CDR2 YYNGEE. Trimming removed 2 bases from V and 7 bases from J, with 7 bases in between.

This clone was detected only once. DNA for the CDR3: TGTGCCAGCAGCTTCGGGGATGGGGAAAAACTGTTTTTT. Encoded protein: CASSFGDGEKLFF. The V gene is TRBV11-2, the J gene TRBJ1-4, with D uncertain. The CDR3 length is 13 residues. Germline CDR1 reads SGHAT; CDR2 reads FQNNGV. The V end lost 3 bases, the J end lost 8 bases, and 10 bases lay between the germline ends.

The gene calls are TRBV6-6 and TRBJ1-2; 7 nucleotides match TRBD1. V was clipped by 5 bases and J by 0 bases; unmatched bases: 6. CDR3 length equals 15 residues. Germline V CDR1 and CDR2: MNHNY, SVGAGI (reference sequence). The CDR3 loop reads CASSTRQGPNYGYTF. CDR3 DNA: TGTGCCAGCAGTACACGACAGGGACCTAACTATGGCTACACCTTC.

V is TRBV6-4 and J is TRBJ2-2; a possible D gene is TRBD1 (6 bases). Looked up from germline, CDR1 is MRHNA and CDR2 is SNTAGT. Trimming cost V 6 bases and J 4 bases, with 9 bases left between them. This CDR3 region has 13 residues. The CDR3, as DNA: TGTGCCAGCAGAACAGGGTCCACCGGGGAGCTGTTTTTT. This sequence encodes CASRTGSTGELFF.

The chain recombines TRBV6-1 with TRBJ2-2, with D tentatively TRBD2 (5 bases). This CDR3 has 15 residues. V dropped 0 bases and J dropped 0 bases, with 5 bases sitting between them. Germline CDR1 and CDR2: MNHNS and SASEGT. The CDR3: CASSEAGTNTGELFF. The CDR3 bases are TGTGCCAGCAGTGAAGCCGGGACGAACACCGGGGAGCTGTTTTTT.

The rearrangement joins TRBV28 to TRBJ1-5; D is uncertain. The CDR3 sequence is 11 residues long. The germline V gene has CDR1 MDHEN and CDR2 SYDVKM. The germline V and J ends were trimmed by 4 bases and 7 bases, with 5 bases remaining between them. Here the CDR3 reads CASSSRQPQHF. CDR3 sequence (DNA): TGTGCCAGCAGTTCCCGGCAGCCCCAGCATTTT. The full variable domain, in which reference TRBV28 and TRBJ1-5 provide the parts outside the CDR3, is DVKVTQSSRYLVKRTGEKVFLECVQDMDHENMFWYRQDPGLGLRLIYFSYDVKMKEKGDIPEGYSVSREKKERFSLILESASTNQTSMYLCASSSRQPQHFGDGTRLSIL.

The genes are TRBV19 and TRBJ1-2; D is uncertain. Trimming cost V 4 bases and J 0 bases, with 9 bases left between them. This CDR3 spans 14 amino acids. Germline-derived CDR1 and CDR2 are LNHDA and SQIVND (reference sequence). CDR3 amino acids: CASSNQRSNYGYTF. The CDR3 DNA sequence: TGTGCCAGTAGTAACCAGAGATCTAACTATGGCTACACCTTC.

The CDR3 DNA sequence: TGTGCCAGCAGCACAACAGGGGTCGAGCAGTACTTC. Residues: CASSTTGVEQYF. The chain has TRBV7-2 and TRBJ2-7; TRBD1 matches at 7 bases. The CDR3 consists of 12 residues. Trimming at V came to 5 bases and at J to 6 bases, leaving 4 bases not matched to a gene. Germline V CDR1 and CDR2: SGHTA, FQGNSA.

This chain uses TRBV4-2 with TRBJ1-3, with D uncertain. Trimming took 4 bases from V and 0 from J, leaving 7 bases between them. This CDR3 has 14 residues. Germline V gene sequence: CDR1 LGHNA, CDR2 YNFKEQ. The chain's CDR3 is CASSPKSSGNTIYF. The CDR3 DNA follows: TGTGCCAGCAGCCCCAAGAGCTCTGGAAACACCATATATTTT.

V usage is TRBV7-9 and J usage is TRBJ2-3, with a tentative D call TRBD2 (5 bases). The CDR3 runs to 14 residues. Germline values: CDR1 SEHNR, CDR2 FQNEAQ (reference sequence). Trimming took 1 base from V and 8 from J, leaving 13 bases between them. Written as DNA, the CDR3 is TGTGCCAGCAGCTTAGAGAGGGCGGCCGGTACGCAGTATTTT. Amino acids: CASSLERAAGTQYF.

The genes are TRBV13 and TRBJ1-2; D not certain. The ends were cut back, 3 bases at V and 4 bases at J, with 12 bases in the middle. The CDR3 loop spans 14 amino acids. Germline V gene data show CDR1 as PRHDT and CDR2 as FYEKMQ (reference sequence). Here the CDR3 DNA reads TGTGCCAGCAGCTTTTTTAGAAACATCTATGGCTACACCTTC. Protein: CASSFFRNIYGYTF.

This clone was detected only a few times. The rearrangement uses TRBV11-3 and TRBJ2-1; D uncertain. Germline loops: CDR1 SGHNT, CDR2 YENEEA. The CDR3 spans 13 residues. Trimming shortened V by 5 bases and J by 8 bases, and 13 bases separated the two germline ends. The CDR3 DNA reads TGTGCCAGCAGCCCCTGGGGTCGGGATGAGCAGTTCTTC. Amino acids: CASSPWGRDEQFF.